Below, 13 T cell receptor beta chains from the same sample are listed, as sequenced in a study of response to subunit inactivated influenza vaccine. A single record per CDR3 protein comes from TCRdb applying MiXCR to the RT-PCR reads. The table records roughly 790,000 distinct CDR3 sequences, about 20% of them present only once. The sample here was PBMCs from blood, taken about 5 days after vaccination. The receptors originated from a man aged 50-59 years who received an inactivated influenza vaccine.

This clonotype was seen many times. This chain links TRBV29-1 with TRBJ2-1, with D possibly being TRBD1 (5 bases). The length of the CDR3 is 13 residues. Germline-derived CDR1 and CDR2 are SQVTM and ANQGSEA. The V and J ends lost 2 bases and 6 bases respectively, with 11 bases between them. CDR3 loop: CSVEIQGGNEQFF. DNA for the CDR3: TGCAGCGTTGAAATCCAGGGTGGCAATGAGCAGTTCTTC.

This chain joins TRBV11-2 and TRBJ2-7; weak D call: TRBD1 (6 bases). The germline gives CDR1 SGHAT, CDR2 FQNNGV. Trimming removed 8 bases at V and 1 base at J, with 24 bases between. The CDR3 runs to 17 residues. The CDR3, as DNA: TGTGCCAGCGGAATCGGACAGTACACAGCCCGATCCTACGAGCAGTACTTC. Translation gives CASGIGQYTARSYEQYF.

The DNA of the CDR3 is TGTGCCAGCAGCTTAGCTTGGAGTAACTACAATGAGCAGTTCTTC. Its protein is CASSLAWSNYNEQFF. This chain connects TRBV11-2 to TRBJ2-1; no clear D. This CDR3 is built from 15 residues. Germline assignment: CDR1 SGHAT and CDR2 FQNNGV. The ends were cut back, 1 base at V and 3 bases at J, with 10 bases in the middle.

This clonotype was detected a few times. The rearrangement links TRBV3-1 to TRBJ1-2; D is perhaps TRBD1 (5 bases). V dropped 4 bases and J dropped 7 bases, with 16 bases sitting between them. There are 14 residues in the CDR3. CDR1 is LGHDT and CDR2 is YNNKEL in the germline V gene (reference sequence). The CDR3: CASSLVQGGAGYTF. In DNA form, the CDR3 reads TGTGCCAGCAGCCTTGTTCAAGGAGGGGCTGGCTACACCTTC.

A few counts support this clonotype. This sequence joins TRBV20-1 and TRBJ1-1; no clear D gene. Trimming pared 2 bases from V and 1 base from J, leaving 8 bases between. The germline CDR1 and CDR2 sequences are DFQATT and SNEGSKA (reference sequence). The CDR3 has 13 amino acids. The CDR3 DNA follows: TGCAGTGCTAGACGACAAAGGAACACTGAAGCTTTCTTT. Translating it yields CSARRQRNTEAFF.

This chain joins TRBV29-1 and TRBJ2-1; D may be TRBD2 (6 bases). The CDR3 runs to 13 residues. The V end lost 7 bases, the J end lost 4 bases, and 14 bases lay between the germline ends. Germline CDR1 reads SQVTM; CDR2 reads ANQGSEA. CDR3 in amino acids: CSGISGKYNEQFF. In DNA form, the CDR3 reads TGCAGCGGTATTAGCGGCAAATACAATGAGCAGTTCTTC.

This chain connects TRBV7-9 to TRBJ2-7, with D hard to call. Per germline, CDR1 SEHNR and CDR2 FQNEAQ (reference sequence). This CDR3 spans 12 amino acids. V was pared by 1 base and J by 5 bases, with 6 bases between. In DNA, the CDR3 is TGTGCCAGCAGCTTAGGCACGAACGAGCAGTACTTC. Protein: CASSLGTNEQYF.

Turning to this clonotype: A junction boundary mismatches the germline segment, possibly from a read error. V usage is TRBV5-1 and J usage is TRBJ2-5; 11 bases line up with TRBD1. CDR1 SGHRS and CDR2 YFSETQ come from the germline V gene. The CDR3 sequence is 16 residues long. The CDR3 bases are TGCACCAGCAGCTTAGGACAGGGGGCGGTCCAAGAGACCCAGTACTTC. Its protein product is CTSSLGQGAVQETQYF.

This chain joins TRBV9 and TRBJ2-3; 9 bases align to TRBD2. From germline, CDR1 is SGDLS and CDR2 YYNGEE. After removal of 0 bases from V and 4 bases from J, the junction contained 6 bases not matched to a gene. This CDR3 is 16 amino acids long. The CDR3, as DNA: TGTGCCAGCAGCGTAGCCGCGGGAGGGCGTGCAGATACGCAGTATTTT. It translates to CASSVAAGGRADTQYF.

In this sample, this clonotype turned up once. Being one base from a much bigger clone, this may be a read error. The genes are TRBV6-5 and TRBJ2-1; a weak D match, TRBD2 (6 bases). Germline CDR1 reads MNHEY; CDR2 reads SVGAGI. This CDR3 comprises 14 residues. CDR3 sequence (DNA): TGTGCCAGCAGTTCCGCCGGGGGATACAATGAGCAGCTCTTC. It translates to CASSSAGGYNEQLF.

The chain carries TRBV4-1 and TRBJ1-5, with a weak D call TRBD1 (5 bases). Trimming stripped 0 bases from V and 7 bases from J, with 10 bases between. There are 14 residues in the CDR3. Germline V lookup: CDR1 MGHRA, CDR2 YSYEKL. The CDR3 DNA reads TGCGCCAGCAGCCAAGAACAGGAACGGCAGCCCCAGCATTTT. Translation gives CASSQEQERQPQHF.

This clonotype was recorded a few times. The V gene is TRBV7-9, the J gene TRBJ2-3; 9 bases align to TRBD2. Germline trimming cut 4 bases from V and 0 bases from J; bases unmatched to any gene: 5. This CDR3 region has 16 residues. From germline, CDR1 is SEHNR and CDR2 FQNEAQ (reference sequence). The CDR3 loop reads CASSSRLAESTDTQYF. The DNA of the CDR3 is TGTGCCAGCAGCTCAAGACTAGCGGAAAGCACAGATACGCAGTATTTT.

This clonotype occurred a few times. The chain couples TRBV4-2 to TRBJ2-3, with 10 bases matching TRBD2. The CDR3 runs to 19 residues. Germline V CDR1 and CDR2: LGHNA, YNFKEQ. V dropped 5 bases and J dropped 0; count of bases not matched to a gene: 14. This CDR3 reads CASSTQLAGLNPSTDTQYF. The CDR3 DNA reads TGTGCCAGCAGCACTCAACTAGCGGGGCTGAATCCTAGCACAGATACGCAGTATTTT.